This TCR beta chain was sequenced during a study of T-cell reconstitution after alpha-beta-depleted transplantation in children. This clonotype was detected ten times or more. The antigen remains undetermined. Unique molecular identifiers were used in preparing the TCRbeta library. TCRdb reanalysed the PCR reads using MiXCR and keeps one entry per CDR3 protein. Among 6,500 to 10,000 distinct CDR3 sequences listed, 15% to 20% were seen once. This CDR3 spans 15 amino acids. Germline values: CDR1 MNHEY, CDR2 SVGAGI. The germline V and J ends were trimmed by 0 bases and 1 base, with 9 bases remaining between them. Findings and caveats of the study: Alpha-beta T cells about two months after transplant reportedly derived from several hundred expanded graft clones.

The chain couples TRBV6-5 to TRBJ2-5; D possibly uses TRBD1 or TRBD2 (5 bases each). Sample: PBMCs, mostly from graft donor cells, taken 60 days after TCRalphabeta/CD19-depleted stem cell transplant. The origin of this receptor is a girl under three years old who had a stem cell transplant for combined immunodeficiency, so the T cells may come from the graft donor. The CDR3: CASSYSGRSQETQYF. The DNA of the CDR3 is TGTGCCAGCAGTTACTCGGGACGCAGCCAAGAGACCCAGTACTTC.